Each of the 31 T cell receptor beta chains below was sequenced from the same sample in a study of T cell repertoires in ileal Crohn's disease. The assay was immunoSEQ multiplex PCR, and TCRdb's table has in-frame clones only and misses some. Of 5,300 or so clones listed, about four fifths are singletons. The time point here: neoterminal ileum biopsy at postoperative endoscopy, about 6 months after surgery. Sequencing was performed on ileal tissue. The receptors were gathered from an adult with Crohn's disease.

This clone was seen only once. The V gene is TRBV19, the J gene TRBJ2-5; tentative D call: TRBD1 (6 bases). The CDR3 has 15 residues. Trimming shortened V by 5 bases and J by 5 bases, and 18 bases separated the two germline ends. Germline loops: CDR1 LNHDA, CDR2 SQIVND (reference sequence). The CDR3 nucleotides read TGTGCCAGTAGTTCCCGGGACACCCCTCGGGAGACCCAGTACTTC. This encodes CASSSRDTPRETQYF.

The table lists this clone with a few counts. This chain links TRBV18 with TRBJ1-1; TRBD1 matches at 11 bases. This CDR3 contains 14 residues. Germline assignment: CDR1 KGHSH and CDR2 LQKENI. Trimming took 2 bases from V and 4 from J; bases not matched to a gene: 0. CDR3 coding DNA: TGTGCCAGCTCACCAGGGACAGGGGGCACTGAAGCTTTCTTT. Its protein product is CASSPGTGGTEAFF.

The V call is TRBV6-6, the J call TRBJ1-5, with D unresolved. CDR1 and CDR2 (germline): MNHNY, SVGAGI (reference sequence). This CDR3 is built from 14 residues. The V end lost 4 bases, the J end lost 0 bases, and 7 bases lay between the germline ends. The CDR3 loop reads CASSWADSNQPQHF. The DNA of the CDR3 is TGTGCCAGCAGTTGGGCGGATAGCAATCAGCCCCAGCATTTT.

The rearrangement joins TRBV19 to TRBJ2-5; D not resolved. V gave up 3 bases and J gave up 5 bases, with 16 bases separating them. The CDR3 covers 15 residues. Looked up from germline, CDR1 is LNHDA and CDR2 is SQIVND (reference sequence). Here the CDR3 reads CASSMGPSSHETQYF. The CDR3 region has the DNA TGTGCCAGTAGTATGGGCCCTTCATCACACGAGACCCAGTACTTC.

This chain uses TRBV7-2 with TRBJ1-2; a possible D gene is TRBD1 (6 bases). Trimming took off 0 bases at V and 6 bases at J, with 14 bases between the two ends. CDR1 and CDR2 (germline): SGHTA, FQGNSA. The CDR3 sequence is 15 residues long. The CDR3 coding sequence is TGTGCCAGCAGCTTAGCCGCCAGGGGTATCGATGGCTACACCTTC. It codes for CASSLAARGIDGYTF.

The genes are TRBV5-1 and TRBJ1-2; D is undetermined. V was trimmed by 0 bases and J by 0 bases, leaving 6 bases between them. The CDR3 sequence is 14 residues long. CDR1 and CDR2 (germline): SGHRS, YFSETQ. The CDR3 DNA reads TGCGCCAGCAGCTTGGGACCGCCTAACTATGGCTACACCTTC. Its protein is CASSLGPPNYGYTF.

The CDR3 DNA reads as TGTGCCAGTCGTTTCAGGGCCAACGTCCTGACTTTC. Encoded protein: CASRFRANVLTF. V gene TRBV28 combines with J gene TRBJ2-6, with unresolved D. Germline V CDR1 and CDR2: MDHEN, SYDVKM. Trimming took off 9 bases at V and 5 bases at J, with 8 bases between the two ends. This CDR3 is 12 amino acids long.

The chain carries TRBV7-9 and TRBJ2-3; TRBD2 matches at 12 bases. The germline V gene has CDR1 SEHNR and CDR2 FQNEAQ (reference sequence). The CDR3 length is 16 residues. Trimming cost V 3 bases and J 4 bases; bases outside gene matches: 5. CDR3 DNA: TGTGCCAGCAGCTTGCCTAGCGGGGGGGCCGCAGATACGCAGTATTTT. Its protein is CASSLPSGGAADTQYF.

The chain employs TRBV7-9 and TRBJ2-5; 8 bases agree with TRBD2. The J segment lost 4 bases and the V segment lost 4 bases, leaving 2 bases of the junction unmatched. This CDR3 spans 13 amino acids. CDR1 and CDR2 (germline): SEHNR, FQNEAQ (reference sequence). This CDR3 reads CASSSGGRETQYF. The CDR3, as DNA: TGTGCCAGCAGCTCGGGGGGGCGAGAGACCCAGTACTTC.

The CDR3 DNA is TGTGCCAGCAGTTTGGTAGCCTCGGTGATGACCTACGAGCAGTACTTC. Encoded protein: CASSLVASVMTYEQYF. The V call is TRBV28, the J call TRBJ2-7; D is ambiguous. The CDR3 is made up of 16 amino acids. V was cut by 3 bases and J by 2 bases, with 17 bases left in between. Germline CDR1 and CDR2: MDHEN and SYDVKM.

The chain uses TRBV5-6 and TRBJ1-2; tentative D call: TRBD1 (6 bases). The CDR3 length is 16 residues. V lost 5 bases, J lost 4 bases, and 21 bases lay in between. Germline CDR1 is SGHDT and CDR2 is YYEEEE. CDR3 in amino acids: CASREGPAGAGYGYTF. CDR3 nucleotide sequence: TGTGCCAGCAGGGAGGGGCCGGCGGGGGCCGGCTATGGCTACACCTTC.

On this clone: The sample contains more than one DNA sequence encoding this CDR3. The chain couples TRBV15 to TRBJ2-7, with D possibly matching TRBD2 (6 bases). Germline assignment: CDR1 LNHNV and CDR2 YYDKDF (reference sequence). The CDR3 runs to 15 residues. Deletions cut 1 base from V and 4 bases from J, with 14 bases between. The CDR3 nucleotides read TGTGCCACCAGCAGAGGGCGGGGAATCGGGTACGAGCAGTACTTC. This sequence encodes CATSRGRGIGYEQYF.

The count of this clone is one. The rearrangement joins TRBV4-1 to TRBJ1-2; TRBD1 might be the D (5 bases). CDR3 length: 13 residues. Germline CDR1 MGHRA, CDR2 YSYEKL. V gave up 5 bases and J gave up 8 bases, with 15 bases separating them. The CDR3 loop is CASSNMGGDGYTF. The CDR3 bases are TGCGCCAGCAGCAACATGGGAGGGGACGGCTACACCTTC.

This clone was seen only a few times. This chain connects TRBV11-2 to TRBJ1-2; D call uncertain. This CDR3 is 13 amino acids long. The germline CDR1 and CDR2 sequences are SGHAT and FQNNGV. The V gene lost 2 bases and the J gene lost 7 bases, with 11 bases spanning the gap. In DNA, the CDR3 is TGTGCCAGCAGCTTAAGCGGGGTATCTGGCTACACCTTC. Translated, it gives CASSLSGVSGYTF.

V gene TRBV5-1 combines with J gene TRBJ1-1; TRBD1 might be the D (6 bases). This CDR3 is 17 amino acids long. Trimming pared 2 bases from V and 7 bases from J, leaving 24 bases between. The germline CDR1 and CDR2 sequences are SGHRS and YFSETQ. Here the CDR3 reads CASSFTTGSSDHGEAFF. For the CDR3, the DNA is TGCGCCAGCAGCTTTACAACAGGGAGTTCGGATCACGGTGAAGCTTTCTTT. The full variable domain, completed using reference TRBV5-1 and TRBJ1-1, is KAGVTQTPRYLIKTRGQQVTLSCSPISGHRSVSWYQQTPGQGLQFLFEYFSETQRNKGNFPGRFSGRQFSNSRSEMNVSTLELGDSALYLCASSFTTGSSDHGEAFFGQGTRLTVV.

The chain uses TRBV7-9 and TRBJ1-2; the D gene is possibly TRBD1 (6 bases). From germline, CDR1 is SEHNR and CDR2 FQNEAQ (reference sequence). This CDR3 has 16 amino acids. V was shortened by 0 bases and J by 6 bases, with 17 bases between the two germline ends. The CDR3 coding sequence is TGTGCCAGCAGCTTAGCAACCGGGACATTCCACCATGGCTACACCTTC. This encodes CASSLATGTFHHGYTF.

The CDR3 reads CASSLAGDSEAFF. CDR3 nucleotide sequence: TGCGCCAGCAGCTTGGCGGGGGACAGCGAAGCTTTCTTT. The chain employs TRBV5-1 and TRBJ1-1; 7 nucleotides align to TRBD1. Germline V CDR1 and CDR2: SGHRS, YFSETQ. This CDR3 is built from 13 residues. Unmatched junction bases numbered 4, after V lost 0 bases and J lost 8 bases.

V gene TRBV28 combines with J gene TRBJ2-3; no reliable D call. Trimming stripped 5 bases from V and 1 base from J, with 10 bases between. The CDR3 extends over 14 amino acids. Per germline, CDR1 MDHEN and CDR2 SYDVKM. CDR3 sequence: CASSPWERTDTQYF. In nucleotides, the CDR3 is TGTGCCAGCAGTCCCTGGGAACGCACAGATACGCAGTATTTT.

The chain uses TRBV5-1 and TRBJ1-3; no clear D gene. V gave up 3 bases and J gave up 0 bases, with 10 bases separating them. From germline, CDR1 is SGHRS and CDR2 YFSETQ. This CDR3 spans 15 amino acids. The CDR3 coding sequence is TGCGCCAGCAGCTATGACCCTAGCTCTGGAAACACCATATATTTT. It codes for CASSYDPSSGNTIYF.

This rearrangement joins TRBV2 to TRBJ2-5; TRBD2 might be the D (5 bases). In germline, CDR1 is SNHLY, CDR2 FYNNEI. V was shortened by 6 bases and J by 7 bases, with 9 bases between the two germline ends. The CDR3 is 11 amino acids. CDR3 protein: CASSRAVTQYF. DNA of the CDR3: TGTGCCAGCAGCAGAGCGGTGACCCAGTACTTC.

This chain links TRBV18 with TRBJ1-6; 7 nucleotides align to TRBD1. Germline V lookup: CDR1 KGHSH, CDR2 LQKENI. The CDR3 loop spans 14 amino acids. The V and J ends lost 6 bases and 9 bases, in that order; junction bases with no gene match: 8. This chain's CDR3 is CASSPTGSLSPLHF. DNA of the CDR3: TGTGCCAGCTCCCCGACAGGGTCCCTTTCACCCCTCCACTTT.

The CDR3 protein is CASVGRENEAFF. CDR3 DNA sequence: TGTGCCAGCGTCGGAAGGGAAAATGAAGCTTTCTTT. The J gene is TRBJ1-1, the V gene TRBV2; D unclear. Germline V lookup: CDR1 SNHLY, CDR2 FYNNEI. This CDR3 spans 12 amino acids. V lost 8 bases to trimming and J lost 7 bases, with 14 bases between them.

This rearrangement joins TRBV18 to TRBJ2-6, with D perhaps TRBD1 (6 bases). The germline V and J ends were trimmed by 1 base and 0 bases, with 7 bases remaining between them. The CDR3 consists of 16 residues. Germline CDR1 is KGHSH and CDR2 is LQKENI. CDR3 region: CASSPRTDSGANVLTF. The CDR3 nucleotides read TGTGCCAGCTCACCACGGACAGACTCTGGGGCCAACGTCCTGACTTTC. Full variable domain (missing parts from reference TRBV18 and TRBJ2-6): NAGVMQNPRHLVRRRGQEARLRCSPMKGHSHVYWYRQLPEEGLKFMVYLQKENIIDESGMPKERFSAEFPKEGPSILRIQQVVRGDSAAYFCASSPRTDSGANVLTFGAGSRLTVL.

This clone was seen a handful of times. The DNA of the CDR3 is TGCAGCGTCGAGTTTAGGACTCCTCAGAACTCCTACAATGAGCAGTTCTTC. Residues: CSVEFRTPQNSYNEQFF. The V gene is TRBV29-1, the J gene TRBJ2-1; a possible D gene is TRBD2 (5 bases). CDR3 size: 17 residues. Trimming removed 6 bases at V and 0 bases at J, with 21 bases between. The germline gives CDR1 SQVTM, CDR2 ANQGSEA.

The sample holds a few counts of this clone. CDR3: CASSLYTTEAFF. The CDR3 DNA reads as TGTGCCAGCAGCTTGTACACAACTGAAGCTTTCTTT. The chain combines TRBV4-2 with TRBJ1-1; D remains unclear. The ends were cut back, 5 bases at V and 5 bases at J, with 9 bases in the middle. CDR3 length equals 12 residues. In germline, CDR1 is LGHNA, CDR2 YNFKEQ.

The CDR3 DNA follows: TGTGCCAGCAGCTTAGTGGTTCCATATGGCTACACCTTC. Protein sequence: CASSLVVPYGYTF. V is TRBV7-2 and J is TRBJ1-2, with D uncertain. CDR3 length: 13 amino acids. V lost 1 base and J 5 bases, leaving 8 bases between the germline ends. From germline, CDR1 is SGHTA and CDR2 FQGNSA.

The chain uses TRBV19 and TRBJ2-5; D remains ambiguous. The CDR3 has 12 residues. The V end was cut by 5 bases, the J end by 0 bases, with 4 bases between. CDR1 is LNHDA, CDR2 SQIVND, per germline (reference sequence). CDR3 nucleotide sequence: TGTGCCAGTAGTCATTACCAAGAGACCCAGTACTTC. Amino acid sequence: CASSHYQETQYF.

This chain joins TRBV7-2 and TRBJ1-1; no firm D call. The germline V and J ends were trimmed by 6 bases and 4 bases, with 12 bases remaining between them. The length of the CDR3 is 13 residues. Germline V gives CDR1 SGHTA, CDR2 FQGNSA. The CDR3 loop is CASRQILGTEAFF. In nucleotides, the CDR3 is TGTGCCAGCAGGCAAATCTTGGGCACTGAAGCTTTCTTT.

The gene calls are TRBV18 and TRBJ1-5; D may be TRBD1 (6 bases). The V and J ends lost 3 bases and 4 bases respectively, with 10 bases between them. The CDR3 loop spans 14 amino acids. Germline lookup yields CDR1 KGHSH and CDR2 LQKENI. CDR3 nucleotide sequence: TGTGCCAGCTCACCGAACAGGGATAATCAGCCCCAGCATTTT. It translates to CASSPNRDNQPQHF.

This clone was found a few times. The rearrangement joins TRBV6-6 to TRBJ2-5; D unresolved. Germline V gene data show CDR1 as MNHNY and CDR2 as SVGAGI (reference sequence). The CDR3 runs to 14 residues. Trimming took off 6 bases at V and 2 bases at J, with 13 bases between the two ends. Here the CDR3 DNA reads TGTGCCAGCAGCTACCTTGGGCTGCAAGAGACCCAGTACTTC. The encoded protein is CASSYLGLQETQYF.

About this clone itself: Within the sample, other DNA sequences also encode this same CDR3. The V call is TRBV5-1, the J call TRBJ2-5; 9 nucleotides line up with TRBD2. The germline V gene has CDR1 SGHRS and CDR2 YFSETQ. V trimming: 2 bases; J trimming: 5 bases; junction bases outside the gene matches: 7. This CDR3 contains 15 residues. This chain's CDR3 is CASSFGRGGPETQYF. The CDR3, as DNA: TGCGCCAGCAGCTTCGGGCGGGGGGGGCCGGAGACCCAGTACTTC. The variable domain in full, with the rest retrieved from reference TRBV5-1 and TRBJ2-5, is KAGVTQTPRYLIKTRGQQVTLSCSPISGHRSVSWYQQTPGQGLQFLFEYFSETQRNKGNFPGRFSGRQFSNSRSEMNVSTLELGDSALYLCASSFGRGGPETQYFGPGTRLLVL.